This TCR beta chain was sequenced during a study of control samples from healthy donors and cancer patients. The method was immunoSEQ multiplex PCR; TCRdb's version includes in-frame clones alone and lacks a portion of them. The sample has 130,000 or so clones, about 90% seen once; the top ten hold 30% to 40%. The V end lost 1 base, the J end lost 4 bases, and 9 bases lay between the germline ends. The CDR3 loop spans 14 amino acids. Germline V gene sequence: CDR1 LGHDT, CDR2 YNNKEL (reference sequence). The sequenced sample consisted of blood. The TCR was taken from a man aged 50-59 years in good health. The chain joins TRBV3-1 (or the pseudogene TRBV3-2) to TRBJ2-3, with D maybe TRBD1 (5 bases). The CDR3 nucleotides read TGTGCCAGCAGCCAAGGTAGGGGTGCAGATACGCAGTATTTT. Translation gives CASSQGRGADTQYF.